One and the same sample provided the 13 T cell receptor beta chains below, sequenced in a study of T cell responses to AZD1222 COVID-19 vaccine. Using immunoSEQ multiplex PCR, the repertoire was profiled, and TCRdb retains in-frame clones only, with some absent. The sample shows under 200,000 clones, 88% of them seen only once. The source was peripheral blood, collected 28 days after the second AZD1222 dose. All receptors come from an adult who received the AZD1222 COVID-19 vaccine.

This chain links TRBV7-6 with TRBJ2-2, with unresolved D. The CDR3 runs to 16 residues. V shed 5 bases and J shed 0 bases, with 13 bases lying between them. Per the germline V gene, CDR1 is SGHVS and CDR2 is FNYEAQ. CDR3 nucleotides: TGTGCCAGCAGCCCTCAGGCAGGAACGAACACCGGGGAGCTGTTTTTT. Protein product: CASSPQAGTNTGELFF.

CDR3 sequence (DNA): TGTGCCAGCAGTTTAGCGGGGGGCGGAGATACGCAGTATTTT. Translated: CASSLAGGGDTQYF. The rearrangement links TRBV27 to TRBJ2-3, with 8 bases aligning to TRBD2. V dropped 2 bases and J dropped 5; count of bases not matched to a gene: 3. This CDR3 spans 14 amino acids. CDR1 MNHEY and CDR2 SMNVEV come from the germline V gene (reference sequence).

The J gene is TRBJ2-7, the V gene TRBV12-3 or TRBV12-4; no reliable D call. The CDR3 is 13 amino acids. The V gene lost 0 bases and the J gene lost 6 bases, with 9 bases spanning the gap. CDR3 sequence reads: CASSLAGISEQYF. As DNA, the CDR3 is TGTGCCAGCAGTTTAGCGGGAATAAGCGAGCAGTACTTC.

The rearrangement joins TRBV24-1 to TRBJ2-2; TRBD1 or TRBD2 may be the D gene (5 bases each). The CDR3 loop spans 15 amino acids. Per germline, CDR1 KGHDR and CDR2 SFDVKD. The ends were cut back, 3 bases at V and 7 bases at J, with 14 bases in the middle. The DNA for the CDR3 is TGTGCCACCAGTGATCTGAGGGGTATGGACGGGGAGCTGTTTTTT. It translates to CATSDLRGMDGELFF.

This chain uses TRBV18 with TRBJ1-1; 7 bases fit TRBD1. The CDR3 contains 14 residues. The trim removed 6 bases at V and 4 bases at J, leaving 8 bases unmatched. Germline values: CDR1 KGHSH, CDR2 LQKENI. CDR3 coding DNA: TGTGCCAGCTCGCTCCAGGGGGAAGTCACTGAAGCTTTCTTT. Translating it yields CASSLQGEVTEAFF.

V is TRBV25-1 and J is TRBJ1-6, with D perhaps TRBD1 (6 bases). CDR3 length equals 13 residues. V was trimmed by 6 bases and J by 14 bases, leaving 17 bases between them. Germline lookup yields CDR1 MGHDK and CDR2 SYGVNS. CDR3 DNA: TGTGCCAGCAGCGACCCAGGGGCCAGATCCCTCCACTTT. This sequence encodes CASSDPGARSLHF.

This clone was seen more than once but under ten times. This sequence joins TRBV5-1 and TRBJ2-1, with no clear D. Germline V gene sequence: CDR1 SGHRS, CDR2 YFSETQ. This CDR3 is built from 12 residues. V was cut by 10 bases and J by 6 bases, with 14 bases left in between. CDR3: CASVATANEQFF. CDR3 DNA sequence: TGCGCCTCGGTGGCCACGGCCAATGAGCAGTTCTTC.

The chain carries TRBV5-1 and TRBJ2-5, with TRBD2 matching over 9 bases. CDR1 SGHRS and CDR2 YFSETQ come from the germline V gene. There are 14 residues in the CDR3. Trimming at V came to 4 bases and at J to 3 bases, leaving 4 bases not matched to a gene. CDR3 DNA: TGCGCCAGCAGCCCGATAGCGGGAGAAGAGACCCAGTACTTC. It specifies CASSPIAGEETQYF.

The genes are TRBV28 and TRBJ2-7, with TRBD2 matching over 7 bases. Germline CDR1 MDHEN, CDR2 SYDVKM. The V gene end was trimmed by 3 bases and the J gene end by 3 bases; junction bases not matched to a gene: 2. The CDR3 loop spans 13 amino acids. This CDR3 is CASSFGLVYEQYF. As DNA, the CDR3 is TGTGCCAGCAGTTTCGGACTAGTCTACGAGCAGTACTTC.

This rearrangement joins TRBV6-2 or TRBV6-3 to TRBJ2-3; the D is unclear. V dropped 6 bases and J dropped 7 bases, with 11 bases sitting between them. The CDR3 consists of 12 residues. Looked up from germline, CDR1 is MNHEY and CDR2 is SVGEGT. The CDR3 coding sequence is TGTGCCAGCAGCCTGCCCTCTTATACGCAGTATTTT. Its translation: CASSLPSYTQYF.

V is TRBV5-4 and J is TRBJ1-5; D is possibly TRBD1 (5 bases). Trimming stripped 7 bases from V and 3 bases from J, with 11 bases between. CDR3 length: 13 amino acids. Germline V CDR1 and CDR2: SGHNT, YYREEE (reference sequence). The CDR3 region has the DNA TGTGCCAGCGCGGAGGGGCCCAATCAGCCCCAGCATTTT. Protein sequence: CASAEGPNQPQHF.

The chain couples TRBV5-4 to TRBJ2-1, with D tentatively TRBD1 (6 bases). The CDR3 loop spans 12 amino acids. Germline V gene sequence: CDR1 SGHNT, CDR2 YYREEE (reference sequence). Trimming took off 5 bases at V and 5 bases at J, with 8 bases between the two ends. CDR3 sequence: CASRNRDNEQFF. The CDR3 DNA reads TGTGCCAGCAGAAACAGGGACAATGAGCAGTTCTTC.

The gene calls are TRBV11-3 and TRBJ2-3, with D unresolved. This CDR3 spans 14 amino acids. Between the trimmed V and J ends, which lost 3 bases and 1 base, there was a span of 8 bases. Germline V gene data show CDR1 as SGHNT and CDR2 as YENEEA. CDR3 nucleotide sequence: TGTGCCAGCAGCTTCGGCCAAGGCACAGATACGCAGTATTTT. Translated, it gives CASSFGQGTDTQYF.